A single T cell receptor beta chain is shown here with its context. This CDR3 is 12 amino acids long. V lost 3 bases and J 6 bases, leaving 6 bases between the germline ends. Germline CDR1 and CDR2: SGHTA and FQGNSA. This entry comes from a study of shared clonotypes between healthy human individuals. Clones were read by immunoSEQ multiplex PCR, and TCRdb kept only the in-frame ones, dropping some. The table has about 1 million clones, roughly 74% seen once. This chain links TRBV7-2 with TRBJ2-1; D gene unclear. Sequencing was done on a sample of memory CD4+ T cells from PBMCs. Subset of the sample: CD45RA-negative fraction. The receptor's source is a man between 18 and 29 years old in good health. Some clones in this sample may be carry-over from other donors' samples. CDR3 sequence (DNA): TGTGCCAGCAGCTTCAGCAGCAATGAGCAGTTCTTC. Translating gives CASSFSSNEQFF.